This is a list of T cell receptor beta chains from one sample in a study of response to subunit inactivated influenza vaccine. TCRdb passed the RT-PCR reads through MiXCR, listing each CDR3 protein once. Of 750,000 to 850,000 distinct CDR3 sequences detected, 15% to 20% appear once; the ten largest clones hold roughly a tenth. This material consisted of PBMCs from blood, taken about 5 days after vaccination. Source of these receptors: a man in his fifties who received an inactivated influenza vaccine. The CDR3 runs from the conserved cysteine through the conserved F or W. The order of the fields is V gene, J gene, clone size, CDR3 protein. For some rows the clone size is stated as once, few or many, or as a class when expanded; others skip it.

V gene: TRBV4-3; J gene: TRBJ2-1; clone size: -; CDR3 protein: CASSLTGTLSSYNEQFF
V gene: TRBV6-1; J gene: TRBJ1-1; clone size: few; CDR3 protein: CASSVAVTEAFF
V gene: TRBV5-1; J gene: TRBJ2-7; clone size: many; CDR3 protein: CASSLAPGRRGNEQYF
V gene: TRBV18; J gene: TRBJ2-2; clone size: -; CDR3 protein: CASSPRLGNTGELFF
V gene: TRBV7-6; J gene: TRBJ2-1; clone size: few; CDR3 protein: CASSGREGEQFF
V gene: TRBV12-3/TRBV12-4; J gene: TRBJ2-1; clone size: -; CDR3 protein: CASSLATGGENEQFF
V gene: TRBV15; J gene: TRBJ2-1; clone size: -; CDR3 protein: CATSRDMSGFSYNEQFF
V gene: TRBV20-1; J gene: TRBJ2-1; clone size: many; CDR3 protein: CSARDLLTGGTSYNEQFF
V gene: TRBV30; J gene: TRBJ2-5; clone size: -; CDR3 protein: CAWSERGETQYF
V gene: TRBV20-1; J gene: TRBJ2-2; clone size: -; CDR3 protein: CSASASGTVAGELFF
V gene: TRBV10-3; J gene: TRBJ1-1; clone size: few; CDR3 protein: CAISESSGGVTEAFF
V gene: TRBV24-1; J gene: TRBJ2-3; clone size: -; CDR3 protein: CATSDPEVGTQYF
V gene: TRBV5-1; J gene: TRBJ1-4; clone size: -; CDR3 protein: CASSLLPVEKLFF
V gene: TRBV5-6; J gene: TRBJ2-5; clone size: -; CDR3 protein: CASSLRTTQETQYF
V gene: TRBV18; J gene: TRBJ2-1; clone size: -; CDR3 protein: CASSPPGVPEQFF
V gene: TRBV20-1; J gene: TRBJ2-7; clone size: -; CDR3 protein: CSARTGGVDEQYF
V gene: TRBV6-1; J gene: TRBJ2-7; clone size: few; CDR3 protein: CASRSALSGGSYEQYF
V gene: TRBV15; J gene: TRBJ2-1; clone size: -; CDR3 protein: CATSRPGQGAFEQFF
V gene: TRBV20-1; J gene: TRBJ2-3; clone size: -; CDR3 protein: CSARSGQEAVDTQYF
V gene: TRBV20-1; J gene: TRBJ1-2; clone size: -; CDR3 protein: CSARDQNRRGRHTF
V gene: TRBV18; J gene: TRBJ2-1; clone size: few; CDR3 protein: CASSPSGRVMSLFF